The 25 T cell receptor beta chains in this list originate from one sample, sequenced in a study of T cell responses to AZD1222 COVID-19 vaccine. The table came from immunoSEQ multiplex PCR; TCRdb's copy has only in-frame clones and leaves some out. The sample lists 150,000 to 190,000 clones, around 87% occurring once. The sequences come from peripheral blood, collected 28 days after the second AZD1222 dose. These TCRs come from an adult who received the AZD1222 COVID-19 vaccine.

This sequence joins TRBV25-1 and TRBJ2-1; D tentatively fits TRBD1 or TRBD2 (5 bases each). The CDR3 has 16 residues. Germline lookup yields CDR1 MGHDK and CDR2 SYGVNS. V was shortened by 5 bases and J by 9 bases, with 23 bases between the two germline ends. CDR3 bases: TGTGCCAGCAGTTCTACGTCGGGACGAGGGAACACTGAGCAGTTCTTC. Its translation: CASSSTSGRGNTEQFF.

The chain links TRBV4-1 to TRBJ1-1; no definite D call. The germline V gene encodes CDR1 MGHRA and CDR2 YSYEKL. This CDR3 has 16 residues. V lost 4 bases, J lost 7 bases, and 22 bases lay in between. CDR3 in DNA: TGCGCCAGCAGCCCCTCGTCGACAAGTGTTCGAGGTGAAGCTTTCTTT. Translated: CASSPSSTSVRGEAFF.

Here the CDR3 DNA reads TGTGCCAGTAGTGGGAGTACGGGGCAGCCCCAGCATTTT. As protein: CASSGSTGQPQHF. This rearrangement joins TRBV19 to TRBJ1-5, with D hard to call. Per the germline V gene, CDR1 is LNHDA and CDR2 is SQIVND (reference sequence). Trimming shortened V by 5 bases and J by 7 bases, and 12 bases separated the two germline ends. This CDR3 region has 13 residues.

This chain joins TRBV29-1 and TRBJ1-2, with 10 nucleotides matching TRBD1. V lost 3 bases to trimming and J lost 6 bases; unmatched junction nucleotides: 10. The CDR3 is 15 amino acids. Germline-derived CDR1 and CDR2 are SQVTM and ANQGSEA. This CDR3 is CSVEPWDRGEHGYTF. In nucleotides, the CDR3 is TGCAGCGTTGAGCCCTGGGACAGGGGTGAGCATGGCTACACCTTC.

The DNA for the CDR3 is TGTGCCAGTAGTACCAGGGTGGGCGGCTACACCTTC. Protein: CASSTRVGGYTF. The chain recombines TRBV19 with TRBJ1-2; a possible D gene is TRBD1 (5 bases). There are 12 residues in the CDR3. Germline V lookup: CDR1 LNHDA, CDR2 SQIVND (reference sequence). V lost 4 bases and J 8 bases, leaving 11 bases between the germline ends.

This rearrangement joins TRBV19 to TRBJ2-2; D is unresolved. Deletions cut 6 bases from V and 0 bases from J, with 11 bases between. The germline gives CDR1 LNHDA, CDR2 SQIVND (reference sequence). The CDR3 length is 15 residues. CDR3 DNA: TGTGCCAGTAGCATGACACAGACGAACACCGGGGAGCTGTTTTTT. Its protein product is CASSMTQTNTGELFF.

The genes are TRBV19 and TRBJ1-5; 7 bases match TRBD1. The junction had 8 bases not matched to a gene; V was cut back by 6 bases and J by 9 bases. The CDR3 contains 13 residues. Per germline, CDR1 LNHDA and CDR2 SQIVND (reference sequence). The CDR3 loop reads CASSPTGSAPQHF. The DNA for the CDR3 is TGTGCCAGTAGCCCGACAGGGAGTGCGCCCCAGCATTTT.

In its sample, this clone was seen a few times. The CDR3 nucleotides read TGTGCCAGCAGAGGAAATGAAAAACTGTTTTTT. The encoded protein is CASRGNEKLFF. This chain uses TRBV28 with TRBJ1-4; D not resolved. V shed 6 bases and J shed 5 bases, with 4 bases lying between them. Germline V gene sequence: CDR1 MDHEN, CDR2 SYDVKM. The CDR3 has 11 amino acids.

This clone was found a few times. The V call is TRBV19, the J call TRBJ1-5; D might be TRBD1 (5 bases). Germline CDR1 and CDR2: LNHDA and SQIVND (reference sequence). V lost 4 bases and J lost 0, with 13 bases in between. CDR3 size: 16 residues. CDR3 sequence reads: CASSRVQGGSNQPQHF. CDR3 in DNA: TGTGCCAGTAGTAGGGTCCAGGGAGGTAGCAATCAGCCCCAGCATTTT.

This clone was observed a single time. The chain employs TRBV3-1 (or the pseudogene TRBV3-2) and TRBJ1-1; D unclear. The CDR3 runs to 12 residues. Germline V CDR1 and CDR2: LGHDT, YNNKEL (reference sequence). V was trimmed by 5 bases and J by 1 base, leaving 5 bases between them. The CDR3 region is CASSTRNTEAFF. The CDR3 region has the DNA TGTGCCAGCAGCACACGGAACACTGAAGCTTTCTTT.

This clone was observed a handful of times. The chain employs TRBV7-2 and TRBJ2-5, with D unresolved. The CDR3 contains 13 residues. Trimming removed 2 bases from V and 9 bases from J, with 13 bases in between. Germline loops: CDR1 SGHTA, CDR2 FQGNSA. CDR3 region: CASSLTEQRAQYF. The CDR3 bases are TGTGCCAGCAGCTTAACTGAGCAACGGGCCCAGTACTTC.

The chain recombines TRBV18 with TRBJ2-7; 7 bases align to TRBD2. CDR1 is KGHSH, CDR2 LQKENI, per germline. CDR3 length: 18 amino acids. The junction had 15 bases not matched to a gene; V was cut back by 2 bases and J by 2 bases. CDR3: CASSPEKIGPGGAYEQYF. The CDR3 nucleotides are TGTGCCAGCTCACCAGAGAAGATTGGGCCGGGAGGCGCCTACGAGCAGTACTTC.

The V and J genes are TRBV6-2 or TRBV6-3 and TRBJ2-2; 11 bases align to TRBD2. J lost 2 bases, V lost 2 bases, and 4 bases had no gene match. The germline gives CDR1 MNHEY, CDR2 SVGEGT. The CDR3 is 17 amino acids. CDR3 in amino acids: CASSYVLAGGNTGELFF. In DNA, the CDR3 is TGTGCCAGCAGTTACGTTCTAGCGGGAGGAAACACCGGGGAGCTGTTTTTT.

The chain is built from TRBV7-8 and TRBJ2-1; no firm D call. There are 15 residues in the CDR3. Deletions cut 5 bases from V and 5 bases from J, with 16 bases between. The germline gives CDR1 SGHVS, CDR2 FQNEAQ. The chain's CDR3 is CASSPHSPGDNEQFF. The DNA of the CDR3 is TGTGCCAGCAGCCCCCACTCTCCCGGAGACAATGAGCAGTTCTTC.

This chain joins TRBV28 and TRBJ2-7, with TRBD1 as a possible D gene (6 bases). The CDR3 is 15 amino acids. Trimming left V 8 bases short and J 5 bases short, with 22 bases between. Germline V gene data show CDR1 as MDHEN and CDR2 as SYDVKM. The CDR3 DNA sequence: TGTGCCAGCTCACGACCCATCGGGACAATTAACGAGCAGTACTTC. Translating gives CASSRPIGTINEQYF.

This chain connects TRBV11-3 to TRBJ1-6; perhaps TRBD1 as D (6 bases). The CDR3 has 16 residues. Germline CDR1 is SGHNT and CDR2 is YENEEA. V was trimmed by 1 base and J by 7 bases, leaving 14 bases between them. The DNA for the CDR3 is TGTGCCAGCAGCTTAGGGGGGGCTGGTCTAAATTCACCCCTCCACTTT. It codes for CASSLGGAGLNSPLHF. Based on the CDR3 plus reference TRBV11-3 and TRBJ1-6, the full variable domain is EAGVVQSPRYKIIEKKQPVAFWCNPISGHNTLYWYLQNLGQGPELLIRYENEEAVDDSQLPKDRFSAERLKGVDSTLKIQPAELGDSAVYLCASSLGGAGLNSPLHFGNGTRLTVT.

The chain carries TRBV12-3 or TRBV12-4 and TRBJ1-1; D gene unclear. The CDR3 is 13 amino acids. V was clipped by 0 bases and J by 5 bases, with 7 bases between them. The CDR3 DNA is TGTGCCAGCAGTTTAGCTCAGGTAACTGAAGCTTTCTTT. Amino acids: CASSLAQVTEAFF.

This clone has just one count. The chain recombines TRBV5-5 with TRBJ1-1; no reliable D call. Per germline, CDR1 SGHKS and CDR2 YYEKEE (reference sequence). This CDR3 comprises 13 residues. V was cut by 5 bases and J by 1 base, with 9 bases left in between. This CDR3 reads CASRLPGNTEAFF. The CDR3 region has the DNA TGTGCCAGCAGGTTGCCAGGGAACACTGAAGCTTTCTTT.

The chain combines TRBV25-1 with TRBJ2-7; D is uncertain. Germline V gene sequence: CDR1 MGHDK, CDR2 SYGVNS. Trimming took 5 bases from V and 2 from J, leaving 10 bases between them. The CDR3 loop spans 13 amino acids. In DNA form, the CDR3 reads TGTGCCAGCAGTCGCCCCCCTGCCTACGAGCAGTACTTC. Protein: CASSRPPAYEQYF.

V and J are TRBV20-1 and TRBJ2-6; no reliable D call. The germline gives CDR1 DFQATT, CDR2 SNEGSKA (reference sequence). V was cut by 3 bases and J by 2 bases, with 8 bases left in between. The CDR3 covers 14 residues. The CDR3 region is CSASIETGANVLTF. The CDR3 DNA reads TGCAGTGCTAGTATTGAGACTGGGGCCAACGTCCTGACTTTC.

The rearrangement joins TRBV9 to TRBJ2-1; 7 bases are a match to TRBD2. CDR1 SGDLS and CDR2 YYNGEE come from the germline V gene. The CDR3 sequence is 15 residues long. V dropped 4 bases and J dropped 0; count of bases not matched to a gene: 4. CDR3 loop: CASSKLASSYNEQFF. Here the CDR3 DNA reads TGTGCCAGCAGCAAACTAGCGAGCTCCTACAATGAGCAGTTCTTC.

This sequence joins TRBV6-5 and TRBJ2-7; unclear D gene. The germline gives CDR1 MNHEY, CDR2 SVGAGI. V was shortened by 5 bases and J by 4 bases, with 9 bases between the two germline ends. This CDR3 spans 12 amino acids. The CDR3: CASSRHAYEQYF. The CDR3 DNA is TGTGCCAGCAGTCGACACGCTTACGAGCAGTACTTC.

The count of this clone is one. CDR3 protein: CASSTGASGGSYEQYF. The CDR3 DNA follows: TGTGCCAGCAGCACGGGGGCTAGCGGGGGTTCCTACGAGCAGTACTTC. This chain links TRBV5-4 with TRBJ2-7; 10 bases map to TRBD2. The germline CDR1 and CDR2 sequences are SGHNT and YYREEE (reference sequence). This CDR3 has 16 amino acids. The J segment lost 1 base and the V segment lost 4 bases, leaving 8 bases of the junction unmatched.

In DNA form, the CDR3 reads TGTGCCAGCAGGCGGACAGAGTTTTCCCGTTGGGGGAAAGAGACCCAGTACTTC. Its protein product is CASRRTEFSRWGKETQYF. This sequence joins TRBV7-3 and TRBJ2-5, with a possible D match to TRBD1 (6 bases). CDR1 and CDR2 (germline): SGHTA, FQGTGA. The CDR3 is 18 residues long. V dropped 6 bases and J dropped 3 bases, with 26 bases sitting between them.

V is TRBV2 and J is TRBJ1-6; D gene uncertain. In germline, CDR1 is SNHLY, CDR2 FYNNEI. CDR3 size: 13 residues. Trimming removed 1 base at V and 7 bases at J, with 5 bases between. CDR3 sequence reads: CASSEESNSPLHF. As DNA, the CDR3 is TGTGCCAGCAGTGAAGAGTCGAATTCACCCCTCCACTTT. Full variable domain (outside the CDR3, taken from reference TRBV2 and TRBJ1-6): EPEVTQTPSHQVTQMGQEVILRCVPISNHLYFYWYRQILGQKVEFLVSFYNNEISEKSEIFDDQFSVERPDGSNFTLKIRSTKLEDSAMYFCASSEESNSPLHFGNGTRLTVT.